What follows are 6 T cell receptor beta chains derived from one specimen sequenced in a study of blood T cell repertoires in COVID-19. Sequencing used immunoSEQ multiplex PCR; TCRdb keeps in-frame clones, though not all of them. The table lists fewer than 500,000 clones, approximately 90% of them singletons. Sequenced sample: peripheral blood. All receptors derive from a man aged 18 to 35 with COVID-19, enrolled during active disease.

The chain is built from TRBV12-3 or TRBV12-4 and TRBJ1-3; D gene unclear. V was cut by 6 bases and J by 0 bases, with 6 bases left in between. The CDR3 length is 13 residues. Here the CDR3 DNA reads TGTGCCAGCAGCCAGTTCTCTGGAAACACCATATATTTT. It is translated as CASSQFSGNTIYF.

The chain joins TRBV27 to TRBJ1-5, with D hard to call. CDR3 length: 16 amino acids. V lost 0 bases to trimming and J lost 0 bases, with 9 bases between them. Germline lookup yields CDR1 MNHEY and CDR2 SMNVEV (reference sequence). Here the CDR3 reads CASSLSGQHSNQPQHF. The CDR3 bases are TGTGCCAGCAGTTTATCTGGGCAGCATAGCAATCAGCCCCAGCATTTT.

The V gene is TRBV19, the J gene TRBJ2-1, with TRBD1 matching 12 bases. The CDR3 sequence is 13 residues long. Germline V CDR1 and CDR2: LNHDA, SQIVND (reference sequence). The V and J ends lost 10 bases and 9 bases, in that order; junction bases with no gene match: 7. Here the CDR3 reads CATRDRGLGEQFF. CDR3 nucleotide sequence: TGTGCCACCAGGGACAGGGGGCTGGGTGAGCAGTTCTTC.

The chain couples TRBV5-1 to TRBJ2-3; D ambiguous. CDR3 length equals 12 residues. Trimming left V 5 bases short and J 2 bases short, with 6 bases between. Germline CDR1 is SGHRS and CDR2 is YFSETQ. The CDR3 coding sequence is TGCGCCAGCAGAGTAGACACAGATACGCAGTATTTT. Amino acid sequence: CASRVDTDTQYF.

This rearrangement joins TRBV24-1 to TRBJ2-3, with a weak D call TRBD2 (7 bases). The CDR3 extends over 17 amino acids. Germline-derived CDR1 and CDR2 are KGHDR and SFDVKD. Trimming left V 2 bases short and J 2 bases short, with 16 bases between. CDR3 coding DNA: TGTGCCACCAGTGATTCCCATGGGGGGGCGATCACAGATACGCAGTATTTT. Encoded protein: CATSDSHGGAITDTQYF.

The CDR3 sequence: CASNLLGGGDTQYF. For the CDR3, the DNA is TGTGCCAGCAATCTTCTCGGGGGGGGCGATACGCAGTATTTT. This sequence joins TRBV6-5 and TRBJ2-3; 8 bases are shared with TRBD2. Germline trimming cut 7 bases from V and 6 bases from J; bases unmatched to any gene: 9. The CDR3 runs to 14 residues. CDR1 and CDR2 from the germline V gene are MNHEY and SVGAGI.